This T cell receptor beta chain was recorded in a study of radiotherapy plus CTLA-4 blockade in lung cancer. V lost 4 bases and J lost 1, with 10 bases in between. CDR3 size: 13 residues. The germline V gene encodes CDR1 SQVTM and CDR2 ANQGSEA. Each patient with chemo-refractory metastatic non-small-cell lung cancer was treated with focal radiation plus CTLA-4 blockade using ipilimumab. Study-wide points: Among blood TCR repertoires after radiotherapy plus ipilimumab, tumor-derived clones expanded.

For this clone: What it binds is unknown.

The protocol was immunoSEQ multiplex PCR, while the TCRdb copy is restricted to in-frame clones and leaves out a portion. Of around 82,000 clones detected, more than 60% appear once; the ten largest clones hold roughly 23%. The receptor comes from a human donor with non-small cell lung cancer whose response to radiotherapy plus ipilimumab could not be evaluated. Some clones in this sample may be carry-over from other donors' samples. The chain links TRBV29-1 to TRBJ1-1, with D unclear. The source was peripheral blood, collected from a patient treated with radiotherapy plus ipilimumab. CDR3 amino acids: CSVVLSQNTEAFF. CDR3 nucleotides: TGCAGCGTTGTTCTGTCACAGAACACTGAAGCTTTCTTT.